The sequence of this TCR beta chain was determined in a study of blood T cell repertoires in COVID-19. For the study at large: Samples came from the United States, Italy and Spain, spanning acute and convalescent COVID-19. Sources were T cells, B-cell-depleted T cells, or PBMCs; the material itself was cDNA or gDNA.

Germline V gene data show CDR1 as LGHNA and CDR2 as YNFKEQ. This CDR3 contains 16 residues. The germline V and J ends were trimmed by 0 bases and 0 bases, with 11 bases remaining between them. In the authors' workflow: Amplification from reference gene primers served as the basis for estimated nucleated cell counts. Profiling relied on immunoSEQ multiplex PCR, and the TCRdb table lists in-frame clones only, not all of them. The V and J calls and clone size are taken from that table; D and trimming were inferred from the DNA. The table lists approximately 81,000 clones, approximately 82% of them singletons, with approximately 7% in the top ten.

Sequenced sample: peripheral blood. The sequence was obtained from a human donor in a cohort sampled during active COVID-19. This chain links TRBV4-2 with TRBJ1-1; D perhaps matches TRBD1 (5 bases). The CDR3 nucleotides are TGTGCCAGCAGCCAAGACCCTCAGGGTATGAACACTGAAGCTTTCTTT. Its translation is CASSQDPQGMNTEAFF.